Listed here is a single TCR beta chain. Its specificity is not known. Here immunoSEQ multiplex PCR was the method, and the copy in TCRdb shows in-frame clones only, minus some. The table has some 80,000 clones, approximately 96% seen once. Per germline, CDR1 SGHRS and CDR2 YFSETQ. The CDR3 totals 16 residues. The junction had 1 base not matched to a gene; V was cut back by 1 base and J by 2 bases. This specimen comes from a study of cytomegalovirus exposure and HLA in healthy donors. Looking at the study overall: The 90 to 150 validation repertoires, a later analysis reported, used the same platform as the approximately 650 first-cohort repertoires.

Points from the study as a whole: The authors confirmed in vitro that a few CMV-associated chains were specific for CMV antigens. The investigators catalogued 150 to 200 TCR beta chains as cytomegalovirus-associated.

This clonotype originated in a woman aged 18-29 years in good health and CMV-seronegative. The sample taken for sequencing was PBMCs. This chain uses TRBV5-1 with TRBJ2-2; 11 bases match TRBD2. The CDR3 DNA follows: TGCGCCAGCAGCTTGCTAGCGGGAGGAAACACCGGGGAGCTGTTTTTT. The encoded protein is CASSLLAGGNTGELFF.